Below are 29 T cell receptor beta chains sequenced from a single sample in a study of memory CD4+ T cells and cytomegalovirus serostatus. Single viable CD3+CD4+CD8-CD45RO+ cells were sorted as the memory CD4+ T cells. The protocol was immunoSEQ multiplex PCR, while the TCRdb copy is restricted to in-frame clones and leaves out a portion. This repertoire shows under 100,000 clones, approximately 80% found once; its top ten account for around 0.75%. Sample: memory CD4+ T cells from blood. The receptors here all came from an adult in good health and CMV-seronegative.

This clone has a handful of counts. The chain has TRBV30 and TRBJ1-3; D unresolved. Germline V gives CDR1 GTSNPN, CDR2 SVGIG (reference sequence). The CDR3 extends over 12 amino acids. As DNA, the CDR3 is TGTGCTACCGACGTGGCTCTTGGGACCATATATTTT. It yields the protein CATDVALGTIYF. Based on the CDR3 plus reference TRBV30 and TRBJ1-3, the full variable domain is SQTIHQWPATLVQPVGSPLSLECTVEGTSNPNLYWYRQAAGRGLQLLFYSVGIGQISSEVPQNLSASRPQDRQFILSSKKLLLSDSGFYLCATDVALGTIYFGEGSWLTVV.

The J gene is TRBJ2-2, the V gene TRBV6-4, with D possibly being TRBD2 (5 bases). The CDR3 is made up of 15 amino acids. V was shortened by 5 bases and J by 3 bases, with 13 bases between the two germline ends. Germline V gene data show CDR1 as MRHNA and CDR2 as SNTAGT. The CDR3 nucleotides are TGTGCCAGCAGTCGGACCGGGGTCGACACCGGGGAGCTGTTTTTT. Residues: CASSRTGVDTGELFF.

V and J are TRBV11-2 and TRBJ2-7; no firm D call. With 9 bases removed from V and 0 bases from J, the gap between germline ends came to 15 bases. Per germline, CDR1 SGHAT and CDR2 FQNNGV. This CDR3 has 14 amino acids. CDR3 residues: CASQPPGRSYEQYF. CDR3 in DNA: TGTGCCAGTCAGCCACCCGGCCGCTCCTACGAGCAGTACTTC.

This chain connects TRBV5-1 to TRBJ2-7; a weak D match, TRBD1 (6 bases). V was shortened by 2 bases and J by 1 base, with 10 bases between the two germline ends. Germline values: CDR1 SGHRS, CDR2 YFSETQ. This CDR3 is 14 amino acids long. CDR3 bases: TGCGCCAGCAGCTTCCTGGACAGATCCTACGAGCAGTACTTC. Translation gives CASSFLDRSYEQYF.

In DNA, the CDR3 is TGTGCCATCAGTGAGTCGGAACTAGCGGGGGCCGTCTCCTACGAGCAGTACTTC. The encoded protein is CAISESELAGAVSYEQYF. The gene calls are TRBV10-3 and TRBJ2-7, with TRBD2 identical over 11 bases. Germline V gives CDR1 ENHRY, CDR2 SYGVKD. With 0 bases clipped from V and 0 bases from J, the junction kept 7 bases outside the gene matches. This CDR3 region has 18 residues.

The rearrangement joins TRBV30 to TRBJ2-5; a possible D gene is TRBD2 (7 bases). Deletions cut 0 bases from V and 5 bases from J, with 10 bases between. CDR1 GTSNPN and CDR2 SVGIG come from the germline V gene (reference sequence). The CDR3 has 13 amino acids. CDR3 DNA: TGTGCCTGGAGTGTAGGGAGGGGGGAGACCCAGTACTTC. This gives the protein CAWSVGRGETQYF. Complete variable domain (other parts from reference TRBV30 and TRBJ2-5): SQTIHQWPATLVQPVGSPLSLECTVEGTSNPNLYWYRQAAGRGLQLLFYSVGIGQISSEVPQNLSASRPQDRQFILSSKKLLLSDSGFYLCAWSVGRGETQYFGPGTRLLVL.

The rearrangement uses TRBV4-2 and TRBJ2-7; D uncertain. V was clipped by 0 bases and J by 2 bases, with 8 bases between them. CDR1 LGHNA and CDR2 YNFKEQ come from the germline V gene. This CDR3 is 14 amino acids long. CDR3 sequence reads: CASSQDGSAYEQYF. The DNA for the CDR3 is TGTGCCAGCAGCCAAGATGGTTCGGCCTACGAGCAGTACTTC.

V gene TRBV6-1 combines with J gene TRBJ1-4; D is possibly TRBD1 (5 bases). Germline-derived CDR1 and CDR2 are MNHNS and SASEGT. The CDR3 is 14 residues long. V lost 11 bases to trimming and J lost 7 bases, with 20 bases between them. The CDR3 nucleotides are TGTGCCGGGCACGACACCGGGGGGGGTGAAAAACTGTTTTTT. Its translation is CAGHDTGGGEKLFF.

CDR3 nucleotides: TGTGCCAGCAGTGATAGGGGTGAAGCTTTCTTT. Protein product: CASSDRGEAFF. This chain links TRBV6-4 with TRBJ1-1, with D possibly matching TRBD1 (5 bases). Trimming removed 3 bases from V and 7 bases from J, with 6 bases in between. CDR1 is MRHNA and CDR2 is SNTAGT in the germline V gene. The CDR3 length is 11 residues.

CDR3 sequence reads: CASSITGTSGETQYF. CDR3 in DNA: TGTGCCAGCAGCATCACCGGGACTAGCGGAGAGACCCAGTACTTC. The chain employs TRBV11-3 and TRBJ2-5, with 11 bases aligning to TRBD2. V lost 5 bases, J lost 4 bases, and 6 bases stayed unmatched. This CDR3 comprises 15 residues. Germline CDR1 and CDR2: SGHNT and YENEEA.

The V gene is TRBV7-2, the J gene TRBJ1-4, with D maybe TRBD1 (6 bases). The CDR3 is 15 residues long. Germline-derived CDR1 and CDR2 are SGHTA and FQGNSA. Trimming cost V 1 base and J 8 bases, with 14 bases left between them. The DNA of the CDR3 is TGTGCCAGCAGCTTAGGTAGGGGGGTCGCGGAAAAACTGTTTTTT. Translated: CASSLGRGVAEKLFF.

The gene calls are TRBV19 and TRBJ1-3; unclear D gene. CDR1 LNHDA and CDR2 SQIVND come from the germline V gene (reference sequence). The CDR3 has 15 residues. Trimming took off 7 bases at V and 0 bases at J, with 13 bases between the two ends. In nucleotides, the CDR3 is TGTGCCAGTAAAGACCTTCCTCACTCTGGAAACACCATATATTTT. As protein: CASKDLPHSGNTIYF.

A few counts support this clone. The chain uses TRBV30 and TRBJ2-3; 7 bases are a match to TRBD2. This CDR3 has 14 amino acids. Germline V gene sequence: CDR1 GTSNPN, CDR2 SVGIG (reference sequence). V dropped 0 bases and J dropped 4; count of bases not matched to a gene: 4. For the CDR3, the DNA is TGTGCCTGGAGTGTATTGCGGGGGTCAGATACGCAGTATTTT. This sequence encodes CAWSVLRGSDTQYF.

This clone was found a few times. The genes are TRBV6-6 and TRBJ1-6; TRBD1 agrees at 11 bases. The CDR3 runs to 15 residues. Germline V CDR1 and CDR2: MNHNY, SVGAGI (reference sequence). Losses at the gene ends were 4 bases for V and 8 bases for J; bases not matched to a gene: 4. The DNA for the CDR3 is TGTGCCAGCAGTTCGAGGACAGGGGGCGATTCACCCCTCCACTTT. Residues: CASSSRTGGDSPLHF.

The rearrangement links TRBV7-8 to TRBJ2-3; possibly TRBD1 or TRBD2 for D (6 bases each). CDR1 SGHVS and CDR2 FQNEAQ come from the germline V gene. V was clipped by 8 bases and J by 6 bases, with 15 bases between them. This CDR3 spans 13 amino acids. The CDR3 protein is CASALGGGDTQYF. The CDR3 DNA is TGTGCCAGCGCCCTGGGGGGCGGGGATACGCAGTATTTT.

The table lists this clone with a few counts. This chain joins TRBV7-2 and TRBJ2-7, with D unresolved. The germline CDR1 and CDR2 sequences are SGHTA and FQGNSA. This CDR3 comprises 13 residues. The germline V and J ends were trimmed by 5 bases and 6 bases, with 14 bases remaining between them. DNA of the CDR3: TGTGCCAGCAGCACCCGGACCGCGCCCGAGCAGTACTTC. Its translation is CASSTRTAPEQYF.

This CDR3 is CASSLQGNEQYF. For the CDR3, the DNA is TGTGCCAGCTCACTACAGGGGAACGAGCAGTACTTC. The chain uses TRBV18 and TRBJ2-7, with TRBD1 identical over 7 bases. V lost 4 bases and J lost 5; bases outside the gene matches: 2. Per germline, CDR1 KGHSH and CDR2 LQKENI. This CDR3 region has 12 residues.

Here the CDR3 reads CASSPVGLQTGELFF. Written as DNA, the CDR3 is TGTGCCAGCTCACCAGTAGGGCTCCAAACCGGGGAGCTGTTTTTT. The chain links TRBV18 to TRBJ2-2; no definite D call. With 2 bases removed from V and 5 bases from J, the gap between germline ends came to 12 bases. The germline gives CDR1 KGHSH, CDR2 LQKENI. This CDR3 comprises 15 residues. Full variable domain (missing parts from reference TRBV18 and TRBJ2-2): NAGVMQNPRHLVRRRGQEARLRCSPMKGHSHVYWYRQLPEEGLKFMVYLQKENIIDESGMPKERFSAEFPKEGPSILRIQQVVRGDSAAYFCASSPVGLQTGELFFGEGSRLTVL.

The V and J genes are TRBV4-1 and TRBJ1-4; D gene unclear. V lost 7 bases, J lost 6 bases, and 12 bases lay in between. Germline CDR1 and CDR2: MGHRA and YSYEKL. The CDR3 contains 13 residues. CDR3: CASKFVGDEKLFF. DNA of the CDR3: TGCGCCAGCAAATTCGTTGGGGATGAAAAACTGTTTTTT.

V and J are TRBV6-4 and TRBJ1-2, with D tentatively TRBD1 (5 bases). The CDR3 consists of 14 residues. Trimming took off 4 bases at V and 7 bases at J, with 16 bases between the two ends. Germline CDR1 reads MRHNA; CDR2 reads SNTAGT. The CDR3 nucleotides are TGTGCCAGCAGTGTTGACAGCCAGGCTCCTGGCTACACCTTC. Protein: CASSVDSQAPGYTF.

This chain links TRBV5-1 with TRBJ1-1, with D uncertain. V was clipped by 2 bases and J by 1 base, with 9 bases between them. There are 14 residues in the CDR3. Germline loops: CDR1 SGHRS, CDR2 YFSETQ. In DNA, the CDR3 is TGCGCCAGCAGCTTTGGCCCTAAGAACACTGAAGCTTTCTTT. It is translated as CASSFGPKNTEAFF.

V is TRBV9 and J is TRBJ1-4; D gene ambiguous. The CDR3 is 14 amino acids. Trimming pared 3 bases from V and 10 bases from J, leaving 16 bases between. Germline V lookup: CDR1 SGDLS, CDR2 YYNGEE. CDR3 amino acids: CASSAKDGRGKLFF. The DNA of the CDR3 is TGTGCCAGCAGCGCAAAGGACGGAAGAGGAAAACTGTTTTTT. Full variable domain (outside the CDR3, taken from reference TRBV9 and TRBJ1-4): DSGVTQTPKHLITATGQRVTLRCSPRSGDLSVYWYQQSLDQGLQFLIQYYNGEERAKGNILERFSAQQFPDLHSELNLSSLELGDSALYFCASSAKDGRGKLFFGSGTQLSVL.

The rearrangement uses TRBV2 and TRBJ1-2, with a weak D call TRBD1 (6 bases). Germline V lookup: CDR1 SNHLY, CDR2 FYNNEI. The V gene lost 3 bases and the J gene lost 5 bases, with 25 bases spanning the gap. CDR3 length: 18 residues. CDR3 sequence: CASSDPVDREKIGYGYTF. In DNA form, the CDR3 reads TGTGCCAGCAGTGATCCCGTGGACAGAGAGAAGATAGGATATGGCTACACCTTC.

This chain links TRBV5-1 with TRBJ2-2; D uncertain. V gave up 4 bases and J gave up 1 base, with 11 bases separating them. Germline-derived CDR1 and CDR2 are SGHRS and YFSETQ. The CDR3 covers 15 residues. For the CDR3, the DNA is TGCGCCAGCAGCCGAGAGTTAGGGAACACCGGGGAGCTGTTTTTT. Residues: CASSRELGNTGELFF.

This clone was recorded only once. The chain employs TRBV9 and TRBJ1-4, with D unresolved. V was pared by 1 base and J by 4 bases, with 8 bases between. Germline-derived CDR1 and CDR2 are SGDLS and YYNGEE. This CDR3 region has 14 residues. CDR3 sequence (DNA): TGTGCCAGCAGCGTATCGTCGGGTAATGAAAAACTGTTTTTT. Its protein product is CASSVSSGNEKLFF. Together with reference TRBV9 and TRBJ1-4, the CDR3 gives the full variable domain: DSGVTQTPKHLITATGQRVTLRCSPRSGDLSVYWYQQSLDQGLQFLIQYYNGEERAKGNILERFSAQQFPDLHSELNLSSLELGDSALYFCASSVSSGNEKLFFGSGTQLSVL.

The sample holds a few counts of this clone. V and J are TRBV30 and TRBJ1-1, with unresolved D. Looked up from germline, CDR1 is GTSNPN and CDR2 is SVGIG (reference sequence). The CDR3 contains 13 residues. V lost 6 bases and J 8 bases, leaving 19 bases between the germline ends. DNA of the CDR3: TGTGCCTGCGCTCGGACGGGAGGCTCCGAAGCTTTCTTT. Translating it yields CACARTGGSEAFF.

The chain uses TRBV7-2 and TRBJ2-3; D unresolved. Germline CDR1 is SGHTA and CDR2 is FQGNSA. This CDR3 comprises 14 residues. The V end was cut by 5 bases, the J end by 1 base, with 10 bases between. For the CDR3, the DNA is TGTGCCAGCAGCGCCCGAACTGGCACAGATACGCAGTATTTT. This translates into CASSARTGTDTQYF.

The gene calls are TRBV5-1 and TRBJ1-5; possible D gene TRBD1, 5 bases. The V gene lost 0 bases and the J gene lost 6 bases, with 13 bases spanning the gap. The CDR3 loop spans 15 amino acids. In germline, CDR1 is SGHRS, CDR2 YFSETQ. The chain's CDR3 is CASSLAEGPGQPQHF. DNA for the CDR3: TGCGCCAGCAGCTTGGCCGAGGGGCCGGGTCAGCCCCAGCATTTT.

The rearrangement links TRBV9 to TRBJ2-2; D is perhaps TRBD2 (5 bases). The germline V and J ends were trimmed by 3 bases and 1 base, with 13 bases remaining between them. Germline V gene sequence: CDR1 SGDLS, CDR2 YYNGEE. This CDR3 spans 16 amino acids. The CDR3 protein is CASSGGFYLNTGELFF. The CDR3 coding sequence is TGTGCCAGCAGCGGAGGGTTCTATTTGAACACCGGGGAGCTGTTTTTT.